This is a list of T cell receptor beta chains from one sample in a study of shared clonotypes between healthy human individuals. TCRdb's copy holds only in-frame clones and misses some; the assay was immunoSEQ multiplex PCR. Counted here are roughly 2,000,000 clones, approximately 94% occurring once; the ten biggest clones make up 1.2%. The sequenced sample consisted of naive CD8+ T cells sorted from blood. These receptors all stem from a man younger than 30 in good health. Each CDR3 is given with its conserved first and last residue. The D gene is left open where the match is weak. A clone size is listed for some rows: how often the clone was seen (once, few, many), or a class if it is expanded.

TRBD1	.	TRBJ2-7	TRBV30	CAWSLDRGNEQYF	TGTGCCTGGAGTTTAGACAGGGGGAACGAGCAGTACTTC
TRBD1	.	TRBJ2-7	TRBV11-3	CASSRPPDREPYEQYF	TGTGCCAGCAGCCGACCCCCCGACAGGGAACCCTACGAGCAGTACTTC
TRBD2	.	TRBJ2-3	TRBV4-1	CASSLGGGTDTQYF	TGCGCCAGCAGCTTGGGCGGGGGGACAGATACGCAGTATTTT
.	few	TRBJ2-7	TRBV27	CASTGAGEQYF	TGTGCCAGCACGGGGGCAGGCGAGCAGTACTTC
TRBD1	.	TRBJ1-6	TRBV6-1	CASSEMGDRASPLHF	TGTGCCAGCAGTGAGATGGGGGACAGGGCTTCACCCCTCCACTTT
TRBD2	.	TRBJ2-1	TRBV5-5	CASSFPSGEGIEQFF	TGTGCCAGCAGCTTCCCTAGCGGGGAGGGTATTGAGCAGTTCTTC
.	.	TRBJ1-1	TRBV6-5	CASSYSRGSTEAFF	TGTGCCAGCAGTTACTCGAGGGGAAGCACTGAAGCTTTCTTT
.	.	TRBJ2-7	TRBV4-1	CASSQKEGVGFPEQYF	TGCGCCAGCAGCCAAAAAGAAGGAGTTGGGTTCCCCGAGCAGTACTTC
.	.	TRBJ2-3	TRBV4-3	CASSQRDFSTDTQYF	TGCGCCAGCAGCCAGCGGGACTTTAGCACAGATACGCAGTATTTT
.	.	TRBJ2-2	TRBV6-5	CASSYSGLRELFF	TGTGCCAGCAGTTACTCGGGCCTTAGGGAGCTGTTTTTT
.	.	TRBJ1-1	TRBV6-5	CASSSLLVEENTEAFF	TGTGCCAGCAGTTCCCTCCTGGTGGAAGAGAACACTGAAGCTTTCTTT
TRBD2	once	TRBJ2-5	TRBV11-2	CASSLDTSAIWYF	TGTGCCAGCAGCTTGGATACTAGCGCAATATGGTACTTC
.	.	TRBJ1-2	TRBV6-1	CASSEGDGYYGYTF	TGTGCCAGCAGTGAAGGGGACGGATACTATGGCTACACCTTC
TRBD1	.	TRBJ2-7	TRBV5-6	CASSLAGQGFYEQYF	TGTGCCAGCAGCTTGGCGGGACAGGGGTTCTACGAGCAGTACTTC
.	.	TRBJ1-1	TRBV27	CASSLTGMNTEAFF	TGTGCCAGCAGTTTGACAGGAATGAACACTGAAGCTTTCTTT
.	.	TRBJ1-5	TRBV4-3	CASSQVMGSNQPQHF	TGCGCCAGCAGCCAAGTGATGGGGTCCAATCAGCCCCAGCATTTT
TRBD2	.	TRBJ2-1	TRBV9	CASSVARSSGRNEQFF	TGTGCCAGCAGCGTAGCTCGGTCTAGCGGGAGGAATGAGCAGTTCTTC
.	.	TRBJ2-7	TRBV6-5	CASSYGGWGYEQYF	TGTGCCAGCAGTTACGGCGGCTGGGGCTACGAGCAGTACTTC
.	.	TRBJ2-3	TRBV7-8	CASMYTRTDTQYF	TGTGCCAGCATGTATACCCGGACAGATACGCAGTATTTT
.	.	TRBJ2-3	TRBV5-1	CASSLRGSSTDTQYF	TGCGCCAGCAGCTTGCGGGGTTCGAGCACAGATACGCAGTATTTT
TRBD2	.	TRBJ2-3	TRBV6-4	CASSDLAGGTDTQYF	TGTGCCAGCAGTGACCTAGCGGGAGGCACAGATACGCAGTATTTT
TRBD2	.	TRBJ2-1	TRBV11-2	CASSLSSAGGGHEQFF	TGTGCCAGCAGCCTCAGTTCGGCGGGAGGGGGCCATGAGCAGTTCTTC
.	.	TRBJ2-7	TRBV6-1	CASSENSAFYEQYF	TGTGCCAGCAGTGAAAACTCCGCGTTCTACGAGCAGTACTTC
.	once	TRBJ2-1	TRBV5-6	CASSFAHDLPYNEQFF	TGTGCCAGCAGCTTTGCCCACGATCTCCCCTACAATGAGCAGTTCTTC
.	.	TRBJ2-7	TRBV5-6	CASRGSGTFHEQYF	TGTGCCAGCAGGGGATCCGGGACATTCCACGAGCAGTACTTC
.	.	TRBJ1-5	TRBV7-9	CASSLGANQPQHF	TGTGCCAGCAGCTTAGGGGCCAATCAGCCCCAGCATTTT
.	.	TRBJ2-1	TRBV4-3	CASSQATGNEQFF	TGCGCCAGCAGCCAAGCAACCGGCAATGAGCAGTTCTTC
TRBD1	.	TRBJ1-4	TRBV19	CASSAFPGGLDEKLFF	TGTGCCAGTAGTGCCTTCCCAGGGGGATTGGACGAAAAACTGTTTTTT
.	.	TRBJ1-1	TRBV11-2	CASSLEDRQNTEAFF	TGTGCCAGCAGCTTAGAGGACCGCCAGAACACTGAAGCTTTCTTT
.	.	TRBJ2-3	TRBV13	CASSLAQEYTQYF	TGTGCCAGCAGCTTAGCCCAGGAATATACGCAGTATTTT
TRBD2	.	TRBJ2-1	TRBV9	CASSVVAGSEQFF	TGTGCCAGCAGCGTAGTAGCGGGAAGTGAGCAGTTCTTC
.	.	TRBJ2-7	TRBV6-1	CASSEGYRVYEQYF	TGTGCCAGCAGTGAAGGATACAGGGTATACGAGCAGTACTTC
.	.	TRBJ2-7	TRBV28	CASSFRGDGYEQYF	TGTGCCAGCAGTTTCAGGGGCGACGGGTACGAGCAGTACTTC
.	.	TRBJ2-7	TRBV4-1	CASSQSPTAYEQYF	TGCGCCAGCAGCCAAAGCCCGACGGCATACGAGCAGTACTTC
.	.	TRBJ1-1	TRBV4-1	CASSQDREYTEAFF	TGCGCCAGCAGCCAAGACAGGGAGTACACTGAAGCTTTCTTT
TRBD2	once	TRBJ2-7	TRBV7-6	CASSPGTSGSTYEQYF	TGTGCCAGCAGCCCAGGGACTAGCGGGAGTACCTACGAGCAGTACTTC
.	.	TRBJ2-2	TRBV7-6	CASSLERSTPGGELFF	TGTGCCAGCAGCTTAGAACGGTCTACTCCCGGCGGGGAGCTGTTTTTT
.	.	TRBJ2-2	TRBV9	CASSVEGAGTGELFF	TGTGCCAGCAGCGTAGAGGGAGCGGGCACCGGGGAGCTGTTTTTT
TRBD1	.	TRBJ2-3	TRBV20-1	CSASDRDTQYF	TGCAGTGCTTCGGACAGGGACACGCAGTATTTT
.	.	TRBJ1-1	TRBV27	CASSFTGGGTEAFF	TGTGCCAGCAGTTTTACGGGGGGAGGGACTGAAGCTTTCTTT
TRBD2	.	TRBJ2-7	TRBV6-1	CASSDDGAGLSYEQYF	TGTGCCAGCAGTGATGACGGAGCGGGGCTAAGCTACGAGCAGTACTTC
.	.	TRBJ2-3	TRBV7-9	CASSLAAGTTSTDTQYF	TGTGCCAGCAGCTTAGCGGCCGGGACAACTAGCACAGATACGCAGTATTTT